One and the same sample provided the 3 T cell receptor beta chains below, sequenced in a study of blood T cell repertoires in COVID-19. Generated by immunoSEQ multiplex PCR, the TCRdb table keeps only in-frame clones and is missing some. The sample includes 270,000 or so clones, approximately 87% of them seen just once. Material: peripheral blood. These receptors all stem from a woman in her 30s with COVID-19, enrolled during active disease.

The chain joins TRBV10-3 to TRBJ1-2; weak D call: TRBD1 (5 bases). Germline V gene sequence: CDR1 ENHRY, CDR2 SYGVKD. V lost 2 bases, J lost 9 bases, and 10 bases lay in between. This CDR3 comprises 12 residues. CDR3 sequence (DNA): TGTGCCATCAGTGAGATACAGGAACGCTACACCTTC. It codes for CAISEIQERYTF.

This chain joins TRBV10-3 and TRBJ2-3; 9 positions match TRBD2. Germline-derived CDR1 and CDR2 are ENHRY and SYGVKD. The CDR3 sequence is 13 residues long. Germline trimming cut 8 bases from V and 5 bases from J; bases unmatched to any gene: 5. As DNA, the CDR3 is TGTGCCATCGAGGCGGGGGGGCAAGATACGCAGTATTTT. It translates to CAIEAGGQDTQYF.

This clone was found once. The chain is built from TRBV5-8 and TRBJ2-3; D not certain. With 10 bases removed from V and 0 bases from J, the gap between germline ends came to 21 bases. This CDR3 contains 16 residues. Germline V gene lookup returns CDR1 SGHTS and CDR2 YDEGEE. The DNA of the CDR3 is TGTGCCCTACCCCCTAGGAATCAAATTAGCACAGATACGCAGTATTTT. Protein: CALPPRNQISTDTQYF.